Below are 11 T cell receptor beta chains sequenced from a single sample in a study of cytotoxic CD8 clonotypes in ibrutinib-treated CLL. Some clones are missing from TCRdb's copy, which holds only in-frame ones; the method was immunoSEQ multiplex PCR. The data hold about 130,000 clones, with 84% observed a single time. The source material was PBMCs, sampled after 24 months of ibrutinib treatment. The receptors here all came from a human donor with chronic lymphocytic leukemia.

This CDR3 is CASSLIGANTEAFF. The CDR3 DNA is TGTGCCAGCAGTTTAATTGGCGCAAACACTGAAGCTTTCTTT. The chain has TRBV28 and TRBJ1-1; unclear D gene. The CDR3 is 14 residues long. Trimming removed 2 bases from V and 2 bases from J, with 9 bases in between. Germline lookup yields CDR1 MDHEN and CDR2 SYDVKM.

V usage is TRBV5-4 and J usage is TRBJ2-2; D is undetermined. Germline V CDR1 and CDR2: SGHNT, YYREEE (reference sequence). The CDR3 loop spans 15 amino acids. V gave up 1 base and J gave up 2 bases, with 9 bases separating them. The CDR3 nucleotides are TGTGCCAGCAGCTTGAAAGGACGCAACACCGGGGAGCTGTTTTTT. This sequence encodes CASSLKGRNTGELFF.

This chain joins TRBV10-1 and TRBJ1-4; D gene unclear. CDR1 is WNHNN, CDR2 SYGVQD, per germline (reference sequence). The CDR3 is 15 amino acids. V was pared by 7 bases and J by 6 bases, with 18 bases between. DNA of the CDR3: TGCGCCAGCATCGGAGCCAACGGTTGCGATGAAAAACTGTTTTTT. The encoded protein is CASIGANGCDEKLFF.

This chain uses TRBV27 with TRBJ2-3; possible D gene TRBD1, 5 bases. In germline, CDR1 is MNHEY, CDR2 SMNVEV (reference sequence). V was cut by 2 bases and J by 3 bases, with 12 bases left in between. The CDR3 sequence is 15 residues long. The CDR3, as DNA: TGTGCCAGCAGTTTAGAAGGCAGGGCAACAGATACGCAGTATTTT. As protein: CASSLEGRATDTQYF.

The V gene is TRBV29-1, the J gene TRBJ1-6; D is unclear. The germline V gene has CDR1 SQVTM and CDR2 ANQGSEA. The CDR3 spans 11 residues. V was pared by 6 bases and J by 5 bases, with 5 bases between. CDR3 in DNA: TGCAGCGTCGGGGATAATTCACCCCTCCACTTT. This sequence encodes CSVGDNSPLHF.

The rearrangement joins TRBV10-1 to TRBJ2-2; D remains ambiguous. CDR1 is WNHNN and CDR2 is SYGVQD in the germline V gene (reference sequence). V was shortened by 4 bases and J by 0 bases, with 12 bases between the two germline ends. The length of the CDR3 is 16 residues. CDR3 sequence: CASSAVWPPNTGELFF. The CDR3 bases are TGCGCCAGCAGTGCGGTTTGGCCTCCGAACACCGGGGAGCTGTTTTTT.

The chain is built from TRBV23-1 and TRBJ2-7; 11 bases are shared with TRBD1. TRBV23-1 is annotated as an ORF whose role is uncertain. This CDR3 comprises 17 residues. The ends lost 4 bases at V and 7 bases at J; junction bases unmatched: 15. CDR3: CASSLFYRGQGAGEQYF. CDR3 coding DNA: TGCGCCAGCAGTCTATTTTATCGTGGACAGGGGGCCGGAGAGCAGTACTTC.

This sequence joins TRBV18 and TRBJ2-3, with 9 bases matching TRBD1. The germline gives CDR1 KGHSH, CDR2 LQKENI. Germline trimming cut 4 bases from V and 4 bases from J; bases unmatched to any gene: 0. The CDR3 sequence is 13 residues long. The CDR3 DNA is TGTGCCAGCTCACGGGACAGGGCAGATACGCAGTATTTT. Translated: CASSRDRADTQYF.

The rearrangement uses TRBV7-2 and TRBJ2-7; TRBD1 matches 7 bases. The CDR3 is 14 residues long. V lost 4 bases to trimming and J lost 2 bases; unmatched junction nucleotides: 5. Germline values: CDR1 SGHTA, CDR2 FQGNSA. DNA for the CDR3: TGTGCCAGCAGCTCGGCCGGGACAGCCTACGAGCAGTACTTC. Translating it yields CASSSAGTAYEQYF. The full variable domain, its missing parts supplied by reference TRBV7-2 and TRBJ2-7, is GAGVSQSPSNKVTEKGKDVELRCDPISGHTALYWYRQSLGQGLEFLIYFQGNSAPDKSGLPSDRFSAERTGGSVSTLTIQRTQQEDSAVYLCASSSAGTAYEQYFGPGTRLTVT.

The genes are TRBV10-3 and TRBJ2-7; no definite D call. V was pared by 4 bases and J by 3 bases, with 13 bases between. Germline V gene data show CDR1 as ENHRY and CDR2 as SYGVKD. The CDR3 consists of 14 residues. CDR3 nucleotides: TGTGCCATCAGTGGGCAGGTTTTACTCTACGAGCAGTACTTC. Residues: CAISGQVLLYEQYF.

This clone appeared a few times. The chain combines TRBV11-2 with TRBJ1-5; 8 bases are shared with TRBD1. The length of the CDR3 is 14 residues. Looked up from germline, CDR1 is SGHAT and CDR2 is FQNNGV. V gave up 5 bases and J gave up 4 bases; unmatched junction bases: 4. CDR3 residues: CASSRTGSNQPQHF. The CDR3 nucleotides are TGTGCCAGCAGCCGGACAGGGAGTAATCAGCCCCAGCATTTT.